This T cell receptor beta chain was recorded in a study of cytomegalovirus exposure and HLA in healthy donors. A multiplex PCR was run with 60 Vbeta primers and 13 Jbeta primers. Profiled with immunoSEQ multiplex PCR; TCRdb holds only in-frame clones, not every one. Of about 200,000 clones listed, around 87% are singletons. Findings and limits, study-wide: TRBV6-2, TRBV6-3 and some other V segments were unresolvable in 87-base-pair reads.

The CDR3 covers 16 residues. Trimming cost V 5 bases and J 0 bases; bases outside gene matches: 5. Germline assignment: CDR1 SGHVS and CDR2 FQNEAQ. Comment on this clone: Its antigen remains unidentified.

This rearrangement joins TRBV7-8 to TRBJ1-3; 9 nucleotides agree with TRBD1. This sequence originates from a man younger than 45 in good health and CMV-seronegative. The sample comprised PBMCs. DNA for the CDR3: TGTGCCAGCAGCATCCAGACAGGGGGCTCTGGAAACACCATATATTTT. Protein product: CASSIQTGGSGNTIYF.